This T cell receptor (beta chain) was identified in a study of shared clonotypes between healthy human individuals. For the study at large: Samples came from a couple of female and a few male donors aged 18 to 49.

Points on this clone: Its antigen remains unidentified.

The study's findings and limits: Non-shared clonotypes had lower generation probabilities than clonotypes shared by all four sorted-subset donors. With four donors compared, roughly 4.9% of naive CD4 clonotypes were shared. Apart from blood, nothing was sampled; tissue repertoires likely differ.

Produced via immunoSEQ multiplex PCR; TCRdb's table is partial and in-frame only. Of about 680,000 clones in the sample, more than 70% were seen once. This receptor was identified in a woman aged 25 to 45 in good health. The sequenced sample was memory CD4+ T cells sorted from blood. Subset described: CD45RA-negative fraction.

The CDR3 loop reads CASSEWTVGEQYF. CDR3 DNA: TGTGCCAGCAGTGAATGGACAGTGGGCGAGCAGTACTTC. V is TRBV5-5 and J is TRBJ2-7, with D maybe TRBD1 (6 bases). CDR1 SGHKS and CDR2 YYEKEE come from the germline V gene (reference sequence). The CDR3 has 13 residues. With 5 bases removed from V and 6 bases from J, the gap between germline ends came to 15 bases.